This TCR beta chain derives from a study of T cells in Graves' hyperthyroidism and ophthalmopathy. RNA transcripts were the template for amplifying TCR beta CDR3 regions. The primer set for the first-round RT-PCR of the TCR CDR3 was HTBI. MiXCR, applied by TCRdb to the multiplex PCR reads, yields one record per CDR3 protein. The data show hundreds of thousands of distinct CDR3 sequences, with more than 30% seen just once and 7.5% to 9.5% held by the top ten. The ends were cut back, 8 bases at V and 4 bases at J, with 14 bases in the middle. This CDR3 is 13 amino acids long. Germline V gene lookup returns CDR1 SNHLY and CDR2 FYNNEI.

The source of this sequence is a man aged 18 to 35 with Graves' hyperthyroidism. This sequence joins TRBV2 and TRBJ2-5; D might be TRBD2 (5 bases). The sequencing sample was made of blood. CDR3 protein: CASRDFPLETQYF. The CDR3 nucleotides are TGTGCCAGCCGGGATTTCCCTCTAGAGACCCAGTACTTC.